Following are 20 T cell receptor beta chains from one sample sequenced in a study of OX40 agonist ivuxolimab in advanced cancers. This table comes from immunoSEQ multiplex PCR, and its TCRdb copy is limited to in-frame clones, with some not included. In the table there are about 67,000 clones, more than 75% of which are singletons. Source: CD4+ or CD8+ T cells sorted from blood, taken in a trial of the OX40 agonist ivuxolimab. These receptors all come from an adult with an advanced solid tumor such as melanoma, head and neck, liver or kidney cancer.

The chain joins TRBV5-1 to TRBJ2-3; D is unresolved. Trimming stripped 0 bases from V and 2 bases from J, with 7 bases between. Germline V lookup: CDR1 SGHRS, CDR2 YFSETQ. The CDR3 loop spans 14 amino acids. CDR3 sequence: CASSLAWATDTQYF. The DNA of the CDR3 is TGCGCCAGCAGCTTGGCTTGGGCCACAGATACGCAGTATTTT. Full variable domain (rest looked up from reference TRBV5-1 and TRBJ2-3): KAGVTQTPRYLIKTRGQQVTLSCSPISGHRSVSWYQQTPGQGLQFLFEYFSETQRNKGNFPGRFSGRQFSNSRSEMNVSTLELGDSALYLCASSLAWATDTQYFGPGTRLTVL.

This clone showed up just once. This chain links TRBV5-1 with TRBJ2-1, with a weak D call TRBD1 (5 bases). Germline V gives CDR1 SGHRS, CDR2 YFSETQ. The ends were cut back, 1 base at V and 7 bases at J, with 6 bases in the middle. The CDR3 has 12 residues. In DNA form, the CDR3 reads TGCGCCAGCAGCTTGCAGGGAAATGAGCAGTTCTTC. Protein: CASSLQGNEQFF.

CDR3 residues: CASSLSVGLVYGYTF. CDR3 sequence (DNA): TGTGCCAGCAGTTTAAGTGTAGGGTTGGTCTATGGCTACACCTTC. The chain employs TRBV28 and TRBJ1-2; D remains unclear. Trimming removed 2 bases from V and 4 bases from J, with 14 bases in between. The CDR3 length is 15 residues. Germline assignment: CDR1 MDHEN and CDR2 SYDVKM.

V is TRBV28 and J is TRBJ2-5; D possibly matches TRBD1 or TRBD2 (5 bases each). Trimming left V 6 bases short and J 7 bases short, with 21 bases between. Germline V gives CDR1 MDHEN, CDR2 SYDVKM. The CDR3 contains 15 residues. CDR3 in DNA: TGTGCCAGCAGCTTCCCCCTCCAGGGTGGGGGGACCCAGTACTTC. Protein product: CASSFPLQGGGTQYF.

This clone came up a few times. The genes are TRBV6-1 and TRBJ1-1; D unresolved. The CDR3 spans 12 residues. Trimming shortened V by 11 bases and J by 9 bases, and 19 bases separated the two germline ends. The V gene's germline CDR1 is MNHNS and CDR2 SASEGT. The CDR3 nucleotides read TGTGCCGCCCTGTGGCGGGGAATGAAAGCTTTCTTT. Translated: CAALWRGMKAFF.

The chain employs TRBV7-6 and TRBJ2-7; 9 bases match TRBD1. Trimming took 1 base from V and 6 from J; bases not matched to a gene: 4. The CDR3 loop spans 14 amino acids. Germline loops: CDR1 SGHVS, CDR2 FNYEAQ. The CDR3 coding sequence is TGTGCCAGCAGCTTAGGGACAGGGGCTTCCGAGCAGTACTTC. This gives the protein CASSLGTGASEQYF.

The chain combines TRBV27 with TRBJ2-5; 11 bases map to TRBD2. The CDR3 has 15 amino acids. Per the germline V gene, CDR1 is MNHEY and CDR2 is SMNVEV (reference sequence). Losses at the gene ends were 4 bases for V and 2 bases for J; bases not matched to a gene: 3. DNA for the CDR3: TGTGCCAGCAGTTCAGGGACTAGCGGTCAAGAGACCCAGTACTTC. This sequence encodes CASSSGTSGQETQYF.

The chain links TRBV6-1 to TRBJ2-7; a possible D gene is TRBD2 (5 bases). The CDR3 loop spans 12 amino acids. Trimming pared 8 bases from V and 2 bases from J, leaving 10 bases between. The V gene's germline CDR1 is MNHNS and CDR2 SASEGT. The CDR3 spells CASGRDPYEQYF. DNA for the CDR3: TGTGCCAGCGGTCGGGATCCCTACGAGCAGTACTTC.

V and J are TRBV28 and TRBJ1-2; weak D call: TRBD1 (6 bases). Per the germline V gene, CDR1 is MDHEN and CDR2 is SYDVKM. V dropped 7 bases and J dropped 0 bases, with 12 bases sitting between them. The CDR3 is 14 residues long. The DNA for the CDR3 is TGTGCCAGCATCCCGGGACAACCTAACTATGGCTACACCTTC. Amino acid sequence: CASIPGQPNYGYTF.

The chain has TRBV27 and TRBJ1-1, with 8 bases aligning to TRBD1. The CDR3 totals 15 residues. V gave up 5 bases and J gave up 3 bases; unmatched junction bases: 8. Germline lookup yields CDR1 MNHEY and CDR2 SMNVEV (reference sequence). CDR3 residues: CASSPWDRWDTEAFF. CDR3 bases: TGTGCCAGCAGTCCCTGGGACAGGTGGGACACTGAAGCTTTCTTT.

CDR3 amino acids: CASSEGTDEQYF. The CDR3 DNA follows: TGCGCCAGCAGCGAAGGGACCGACGAGCAGTACTTC. The rearrangement joins TRBV5-1 to TRBJ2-7; D assignment may be TRBD1 or TRBD2 (5 bases each). Trimming removed 4 bases from V and 5 bases from J, with 10 bases in between. CDR1 and CDR2 (germline): SGHRS, YFSETQ. The CDR3 sequence is 12 residues long.

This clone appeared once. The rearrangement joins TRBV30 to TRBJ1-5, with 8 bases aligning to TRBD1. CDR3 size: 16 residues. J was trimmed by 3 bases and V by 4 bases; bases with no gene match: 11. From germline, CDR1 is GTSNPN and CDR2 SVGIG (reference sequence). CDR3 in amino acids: CAWTPGGSWYNQPQHF. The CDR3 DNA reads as TGTGCCTGGACCCCAGGGGGCAGTTGGTACAATCAGCCCCAGCATTTT.

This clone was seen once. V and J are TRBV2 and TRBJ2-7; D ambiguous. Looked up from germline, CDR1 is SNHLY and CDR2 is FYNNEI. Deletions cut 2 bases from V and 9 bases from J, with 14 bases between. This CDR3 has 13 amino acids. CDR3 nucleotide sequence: TGTGCCAGCAGTGAATACTGGGCTAGAGGGCAGTACTTC. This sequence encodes CASSEYWARGQYF. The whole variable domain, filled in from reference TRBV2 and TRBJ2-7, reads EPEVTQTPSHQVTQMGQEVILRCVPISNHLYFYWYRQILGQKVEFLVSFYNNEISEKSEIFDDQFSVERPDGSNFTLKIRSTKLEDSAMYFCASSEYWARGQYFGPGTRLTVT.

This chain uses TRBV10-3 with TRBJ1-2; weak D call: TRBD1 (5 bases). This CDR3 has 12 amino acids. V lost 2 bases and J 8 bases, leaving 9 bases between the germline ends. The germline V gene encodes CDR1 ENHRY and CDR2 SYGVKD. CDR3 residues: CAISEGDGGYTF. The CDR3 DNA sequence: TGTGCCATCAGTGAGGGGGACGGGGGCTACACCTTC.

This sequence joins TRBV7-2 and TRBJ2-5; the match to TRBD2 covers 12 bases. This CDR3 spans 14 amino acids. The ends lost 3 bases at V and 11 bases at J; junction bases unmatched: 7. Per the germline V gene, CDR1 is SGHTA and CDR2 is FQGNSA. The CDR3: CASSFGASGGGQYF. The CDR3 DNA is TGTGCCAGCAGCTTCGGAGCTAGCGGGGGGGGGCAGTACTTC.

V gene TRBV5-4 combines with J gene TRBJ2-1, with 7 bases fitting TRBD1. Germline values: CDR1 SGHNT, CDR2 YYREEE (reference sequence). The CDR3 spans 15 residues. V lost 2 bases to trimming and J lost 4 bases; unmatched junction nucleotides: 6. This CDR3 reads CASSLFDREYNEQFF. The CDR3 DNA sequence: TGTGCCAGCAGCTTATTTGACAGGGAGTACAATGAGCAGTTCTTC.

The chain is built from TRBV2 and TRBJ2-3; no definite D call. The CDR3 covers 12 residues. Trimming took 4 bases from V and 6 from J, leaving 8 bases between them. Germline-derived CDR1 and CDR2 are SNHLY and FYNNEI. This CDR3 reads CASSGLGDTQYF. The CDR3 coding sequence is TGTGCCAGCAGTGGATTGGGGGATACGCAGTATTTT. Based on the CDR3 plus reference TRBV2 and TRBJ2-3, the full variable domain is EPEVTQTPSHQVTQMGQEVILRCVPISNHLYFYWYRQILGQKVEFLVSFYNNEISEKSEIFDDQFSVERPDGSNFTLKIRSTKLEDSAMYFCASSGLGDTQYFGPGTRLTVL.

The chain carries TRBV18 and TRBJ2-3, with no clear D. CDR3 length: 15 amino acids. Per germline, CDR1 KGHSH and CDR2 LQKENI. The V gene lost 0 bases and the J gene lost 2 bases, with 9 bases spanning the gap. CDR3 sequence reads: CASSPPDGYTDTQYF. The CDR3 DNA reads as TGTGCCAGCTCACCACCCGACGGATACACAGATACGCAGTATTTT.

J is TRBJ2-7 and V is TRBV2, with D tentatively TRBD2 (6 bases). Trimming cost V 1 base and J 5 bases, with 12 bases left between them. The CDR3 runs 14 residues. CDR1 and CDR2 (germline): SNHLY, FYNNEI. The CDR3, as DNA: TGTGCCAGCAGTGAAGGCGGGACGTTCGACGAGCAGTACTTC. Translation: CASSEGGTFDEQYF.

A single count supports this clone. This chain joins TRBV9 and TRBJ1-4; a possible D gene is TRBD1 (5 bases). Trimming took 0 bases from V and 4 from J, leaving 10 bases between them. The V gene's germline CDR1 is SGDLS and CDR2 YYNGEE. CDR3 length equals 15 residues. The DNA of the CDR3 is TGTGCCAGCAGCGTAGGTGGGGCAGTTAATGAAAAACTGTTTTTT. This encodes CASSVGGAVNEKLFF.